These 18 T cell receptor beta chains share one sample of origin, sequenced in a study of T cell changes during pregnancy in multiple sclerosis. Method: immunoSEQ multiplex PCR; TCRdb's copy keeps in-frame clones and lacks some. In the table there are fewer than 75,000 clones, approximately 93% of which are singletons. Source: peripheral blood, taken in the second trimester of pregnancy. All receptors derive from a female donor with multiple sclerosis, enrolled in a pregnancy study.

The V and J genes are TRBV19 and TRBJ2-1; TRBD2 matches 7 bases. This CDR3 is 13 amino acids long. Germline CDR1 LNHDA, CDR2 SQIVND (reference sequence). V gave up 6 bases and J gave up 5 bases; unmatched junction bases: 4. The CDR3 bases are TGTGCCAGTAGCAGAACTAGCGACAATGAGCAGTTCTTC. This encodes CASSRTSDNEQFF.

The chain employs TRBV29-1 and TRBJ1-2; D is undetermined. Trimming cost V 1 base and J 8 bases, with 29 bases left between them. CDR3 length equals 18 residues. Per the germline V gene, CDR1 is SQVTM and CDR2 is ANQGSEA. As DNA, the CDR3 is TGCAGCGTTGAAGCGATGGCACCGGGAAGGGTGGGCGCTGGGGGCTACACCTTC. Its protein is CSVEAMAPGRVGAGGYTF.

The rearrangement links TRBV5-8 to TRBJ2-5, with D maybe TRBD1 (5 bases). Germline V CDR1 and CDR2: SGHTS, YDEGEE. Trimming shortened V by 2 bases and J by 7 bases, and 15 bases separated the two germline ends. The CDR3 is 14 residues long. For the CDR3, the DNA is TGTGCCAGCAGCTTTTCGCAGGGTGTTGGGACCCAGTACTTC. Residues: CASSFSQGVGTQYF. The full variable domain, with the rest looked up from reference TRBV5-8 and TRBJ2-5, is EAGVTQSPTHLIKTRGQQATLRCSPISGHTSVYWYQQALGLGLQFLLWYDEGEERNRGNFPPRFSGRQFPNYSSELNVNALELEDSALYLCASSFSQGVGTQYFGPGTRLLVL.

The chain has TRBV6-5 and TRBJ2-5; D is possibly TRBD2 (6 bases). Germline V gene data show CDR1 as MNHEY and CDR2 as SVGAGI. The CDR3 extends over 13 amino acids. V lost 6 bases and J lost 1, with 9 bases in between. Written as DNA, the CDR3 is TGTGCCAGCAGGGCTAGCGCCCAAGAGACCCAGTACTTC. Amino acids: CASRASAQETQYF.

The genes are TRBV4-1 and TRBJ2-5; 7 positions match TRBD1. CDR3 length: 15 residues. Trimming removed 1 base from V and 2 bases from J; junction bases left unmatched: 4. Per the germline V gene, CDR1 is MGHRA and CDR2 is YSYEKL. CDR3 bases: TGCGCCAGCAGCCAAGGGCCGACAGGGCAAGAGACCCAGTACTTC. This sequence encodes CASSQGPTGQETQYF.

V usage is TRBV6-1 and J usage is TRBJ2-5; a possible D gene is TRBD2 (5 bases). The V and J ends lost 1 base and 0 bases respectively, with 12 bases between them. Germline CDR1 reads MNHNS; CDR2 reads SASEGT. The CDR3 loop spans 16 amino acids. The CDR3 DNA sequence: TGTGCCAGCAGTGAAGAAGGGTCGGGAAACCAAGAGACCCAGTACTTC. Its protein is CASSEEGSGNQETQYF.

The genes are TRBV27 and TRBJ1-5; D is undetermined. Deletions cut 2 bases from V and 6 bases from J, with 5 bases between. The CDR3 totals 12 residues. Germline V gene lookup returns CDR1 MNHEY and CDR2 SMNVEV (reference sequence). The CDR3 is CASSLAGQPQHF. In DNA form, the CDR3 reads TGTGCCAGCAGTTTAGCGGGTCAGCCCCAGCATTTT.

The rearrangement links TRBV7-6 to TRBJ2-5; 7 bases are a match to TRBD1. V was pared by 7 bases and J by 5 bases, with 7 bases of the junction left unmatched. CDR3 size: 13 residues. Per the germline V gene, CDR1 is SGHVS and CDR2 is FNYEAQ. In DNA, the CDR3 is TGTGCCAGCACCAAAGGGGGCCGGGAGACCCAGTACTTC. As protein: CASTKGGRETQYF. Full variable domain (rest looked up from reference TRBV7-6 and TRBJ2-5): GAGVSQSPRYKVTKRGQDVALRCDPISGHVSLYWYRQALGQGPEFLTYFNYEAQQDKSGLPNDRFSAERPEGSISTLTIQRTEQRDSAMYRCASTKGGRETQYFGPGTRLLVL.

This clone was counted a single time. The chain carries TRBV6-4 and TRBJ2-5; no clear D. This CDR3 has 13 amino acids. Trimming took off 2 bases at V and 2 bases at J, with 6 bases between the two ends. Per germline, CDR1 MRHNA and CDR2 SNTAGT. This CDR3 reads CASSDHYQETQYF. CDR3 DNA sequence: TGTGCCAGCAGTGACCACTATCAAGAGACCCAGTACTTC.

The CDR3 DNA reads as TGCAGCGCCCGACAGGGTGACACTGAAGCTTTCTTT. Translating it yields CSARQGDTEAFF. The chain uses TRBV29-1 and TRBJ1-1; 7 nucleotides align to TRBD1. V was pared by 7 bases and J by 3 bases, with 5 bases of the junction left unmatched. This CDR3 has 12 amino acids. Germline loops: CDR1 SQVTM, CDR2 ANQGSEA.

The J gene is TRBJ1-1, the V gene TRBV13; TRBD1 aligns across 7 bases. CDR1 and CDR2 (germline): PRHDT, FYEKMQ (reference sequence). The CDR3 runs to 19 residues. Unmatched junction bases numbered 23, after V lost 6 bases and J lost 4 bases. The CDR3 DNA reads as TGTGCCAGCAGTCGCCGGGCCCGGCAGGGGGGCCTGGGGGGCACTGAAGCTTTCTTT. Residues: CASSRRARQGGLGGTEAFF.

The gene calls are TRBV6-4 and TRBJ2-1, with TRBD1 as a possible D gene (5 bases). The V gene's germline CDR1 is MRHNA and CDR2 SNTAGT. CDR3 size: 14 residues. Trimming removed 6 bases from V and 0 bases from J, with 9 bases in between. The DNA for the CDR3 is TGTGCCAGCAGACAGGACCTCTCCTACAATGAGCAGTTCTTC. It translates to CASRQDLSYNEQFF.

The V and J genes are TRBV7-8 and TRBJ2-7; 7 nucleotides agree with TRBD2. CDR3 size: 15 residues. V was pared by 5 bases and J by 2 bases, with 9 bases of the junction left unmatched. Germline CDR1 is SGHVS and CDR2 is FQNEAQ. In DNA, the CDR3 is TGTGCCAGCAGCCGGGGGACGGGAGGTCCCTACGAGCAGTACTTC. Translating gives CASSRGTGGPYEQYF.

The chain recombines TRBV11-2 with TRBJ2-5, with TRBD2 matching 7 bases. V shed 6 bases and J 5 bases; nucleotides not matched to a gene: 9. CDR1 is SGHAT and CDR2 is FQNNGV in the germline V gene. The CDR3 contains 14 residues. This CDR3 reads CASSRGGRVETQYF. As DNA, the CDR3 is TGTGCCAGCAGTCGGGGCGGGAGAGTGGAGACCCAGTACTTC.

This chain uses TRBV11-2 with TRBJ2-1, with 7 bases matching TRBD2. CDR1 SGHAT and CDR2 FQNNGV come from the germline V gene. This CDR3 is built from 15 residues. The V and J ends lost 5 bases and 6 bases, in that order; junction bases with no gene match: 10. The CDR3 here is CASSPRTSGFNEQFF. The CDR3 coding sequence is TGTGCCAGCAGCCCGAGGACTAGTGGCTTCAATGAGCAGTTCTTC.

This chain connects TRBV7-2 to TRBJ2-1; a possible D gene is TRBD2 (5 bases). The CDR3 is 16 amino acids. Trimming shortened V by 2 bases and J by 1 base, and 12 bases separated the two germline ends. In germline, CDR1 is SGHTA, CDR2 FQGNSA. The CDR3 loop reads CASSLSSRRSYNEQFF. The DNA of the CDR3 is TGTGCCAGCAGCTTATCTAGTAGGAGGTCCTACAATGAGCAGTTCTTC.

The chain links TRBV6-5 to TRBJ1-1; 7 nucleotides match TRBD1. The CDR3 covers 15 residues. V was pared by 4 bases and J by 1 base, with 6 bases of the junction left unmatched. Germline V lookup: CDR1 MNHEY, CDR2 SVGAGI. The CDR3 sequence is CASSFQGDTNTEAFF. CDR3 in DNA: TGTGCCAGCAGTTTCCAGGGGGATACGAACACTGAAGCTTTCTTT.

This clone has a single count. The chain combines TRBV5-1 with TRBJ2-7; TRBD1 matches 8 bases. CDR3 length equals 15 residues. Trimming removed 4 bases from V and 2 bases from J; junction bases left unmatched: 8. Per the germline V gene, CDR1 is SGHRS and CDR2 is YFSETQ. CDR3 DNA: TGCGCCAGCAGCCCGGCGGCAGGGGGCCCCTACGAGCAGTACTTC. As protein: CASSPAAGGPYEQYF.